Following are 21 T cell receptor beta chains from one sample sequenced in a study of T cell repertoires in cytomegalovirus infection. What these receptors recognize is not known. TCRdb re-called the reads through MiXCR, storing one row per CDR3 protein. There are just over 450,000 distinct CDR3 sequences in the sample; roughly 42% occur only once, and roughly two fifths lies in the top ten. The material sequenced was cultured PBMCs, taken from culture after CMV antigen stimulation. These TCRs come from a human donor in good health (CMV status not recorded). Some clones in this sample may be carry-over from other donors' samples.

This chain joins TRBV7-2 and TRBJ1-5, with D hard to call. Germline CDR1 is SGHTA and CDR2 is FQGNSA. V lost 1 base and J lost 4, with 11 bases in between. This CDR3 has 15 amino acids. The CDR3 loop is CASSLEFVGNQPQHF. In DNA, the CDR3 is TGTGCCAGCAGCTTAGAATTTGTGGGGAATCAGCCCCAGCATTTT.

The rearrangement uses TRBV7-2 and TRBJ2-7; D could derive from TRBD1 or TRBD2 (6 bases each). V dropped 5 bases and J dropped 0 bases, with 11 bases sitting between them. The CDR3 totals 14 residues. Germline assignment: CDR1 SGHTA and CDR2 FQGNSA. The CDR3 region is CASSAGQNSYEQYF. In DNA form, the CDR3 reads TGTGCCAGCAGCGCGGGACAAAACTCCTACGAGCAGTACTTC.

There are a few counts of this clonotype. The V and J genes are TRBV7-2 and TRBJ2-3; D ambiguous. Per the germline V gene, CDR1 is SGHTA and CDR2 is FQGNSA. This CDR3 region has 14 residues. V lost 2 bases to trimming and J lost 1 base, with 7 bases between them. CDR3 sequence (DNA): TGTGCCAGCAGCTTAATTTCTGGCACAGATACGCAGTATTTT. Translating gives CASSLISGTDTQYF.

This chain uses TRBV7-6 with TRBJ2-1; 7 nucleotides match TRBD1. Germline V gives CDR1 SGHVS, CDR2 FNYEAQ. The V and J ends lost 1 base and 3 bases, in that order; junction bases with no gene match: 9. The CDR3 consists of 17 residues. The CDR3 bases are TGTGCCAGCAGCTTAGATGTAGGGGGCAGGGGCTACAATGAGCAGTTCTTC. Translation: CASSLDVGGRGYNEQFF.

This clonotype was detected only a few times. The chain joins TRBV7-2 to TRBJ1-2; D perhaps matches TRBD1 (5 bases). Trimming took 1 base from V and 7 from J, leaving 13 bases between them. CDR3 length equals 14 residues. The germline CDR1 and CDR2 sequences are SGHTA and FQGNSA. CDR3 DNA sequence: TGTGCCAGCAGCTTAGGCCTAGGGGACGTTGGCTACACCTTC. It yields the protein CASSLGLGDVGYTF. Filled out from reference TRBV7-2 and TRBJ1-2, the complete variable domain reads GAGVSQSPSNKVTEKGKDVELRCDPISGHTALYWYRQSLGQGLEFLIYFQGNSAPDKSGLPSDRFSAERTGGSVSTLTIQRTQQEDSAVYLCASSLGLGDVGYTFGSGTRLTVV.

The rearrangement uses TRBV6-6 and TRBJ1-4; no clear D gene. Trimming left V 1 base short and J 6 bases short, with 9 bases between. The length of the CDR3 is 14 residues. Germline CDR1 and CDR2: MNHNY and SVGAGI (reference sequence). The CDR3 region is CASSYFGADEKLFF. The CDR3 DNA sequence: TGTGCCAGCAGTTACTTCGGAGCGGATGAAAAACTGTTTTTT.

This chain connects TRBV10-3 to TRBJ2-7; D not resolved. CDR3 length: 12 amino acids. V shed 10 bases and J shed 5 bases, with 15 bases lying between them. Germline CDR1 is ENHRY and CDR2 is SYGVKD. The CDR3 protein is CATRTVDHEQYF. CDR3 DNA: TGTGCCACCCGGACCGTCGACCACGAGCAGTACTTC.

This clonotype was seen a handful of times. The chain uses TRBV10-2 and TRBJ1-5, with D perhaps TRBD1 (5 bases). The germline V gene encodes CDR1 WSHSY and CDR2 SAAADI. The length of the CDR3 is 16 residues. V was clipped by 0 bases and J by 4 bases, with 13 bases between them. This chain's CDR3 is CASSESKFGGNQPQHF. CDR3 DNA sequence: TGCGCCAGCAGTGAGTCTAAATTTGGGGGGAATCAGCCCCAGCATTTT.

This clonotype was counted ten times or more. The CDR3, as DNA: TGTGCCAGCAGCCGGCGGGGGGCGGGAGATACGCAGTATTTT. Translation gives CASSRRGAGDTQYF. V is TRBV7-2 and J is TRBJ2-3, with TRBD2 matching 8 bases. Germline-derived CDR1 and CDR2 are SGHTA and FQGNSA. The CDR3 contains 14 residues. After removal of 5 bases from V and 5 bases from J, the junction contained 6 bases not matched to a gene.

The chain is built from TRBV20-1 and TRBJ1-3, with a possible D match to TRBD1 (5 bases). Deletions cut 3 bases from V and 6 bases from J, with 18 bases between. The CDR3 totals 15 residues. The germline CDR1 and CDR2 sequences are DFQATT and SNEGSKA (reference sequence). DNA of the CDR3: TGCAGTGCTAGGAAAGGGGTGGCGGGGGTAAACACCATATATTTT. This gives the protein CSARKGVAGVNTIYF.

The chain carries TRBV7-2 and TRBJ2-1; TRBD2 matches at 12 bases. V trimming: 1 base; J trimming: 7 bases; junction bases outside the gene matches: 14. CDR3 length: 19 amino acids. Germline V gene data show CDR1 as SGHTA and CDR2 as FQGNSA. CDR3 in DNA: TGTGCCAGCAGCTTAGGAACCTTCCCGGGACTAGCGGGTCGTAATGAGCAGTTCTTC. Amino acid sequence: CASSLGTFPGLAGRNEQFF.

The chain recombines TRBV6-5 with TRBJ2-7, with 12 bases identical to TRBD2. The V gene's germline CDR1 is MNHEY and CDR2 SVGAGI. The CDR3 spans 19 residues. J was trimmed by 6 bases and V by 0 bases; bases with no gene match: 15. CDR3 DNA sequence: TGTGCCAGCAGTTACTCGATCCCTAGCGGGAGGGCCCTCGGTCGCGAGCAGTACTTC. It is translated as CASSYSIPSGRALGREQYF.

This sequence joins TRBV4-1 and TRBJ2-2; possibly TRBD2 for D (6 bases). The length of the CDR3 is 17 residues. The germline CDR1 and CDR2 sequences are MGHRA and YSYEKL. V was trimmed by 0 bases and J by 0 bases, leaving 11 bases between them. The CDR3 DNA sequence: TGCGCCAGCAGCCAAGATAGCGGCGGTGCGAACACCGGGGAGCTGTTTTTT. Translated, it gives CASSQDSGGANTGELFF.

The chain employs TRBV7-6 and TRBJ1-5, with D tentatively TRBD1 (6 bases). Germline-derived CDR1 and CDR2 are SGHVS and FNYEAQ. V was trimmed by 1 base and J by 1 base, leaving 14 bases between them. This CDR3 has 17 residues. The CDR3 loop is CASSLGQGIKSNQPQHF. CDR3 nucleotides: TGTGCCAGCAGCTTAGGGCAGGGGATAAAGAGCAATCAGCCCCAGCATTTT.

The J gene is TRBJ2-5, the V gene TRBV7-2; D is tentatively TRBD1 or TRBD2 (5 bases each). CDR1 and CDR2 from the germline V gene are SGHTA and FQGNSA. With 3 bases removed from V and 4 bases from J, the gap between germline ends came to 15 bases. This CDR3 has 15 residues. CDR3 DNA: TGTGCCAGCAGCTTGGGGGTGGACCGGGGAGAGACCCAGTACTTC. Protein: CASSLGVDRGETQYF.

The chain uses TRBV5-6 and TRBJ2-1, with 10 bases identical to TRBD2. CDR3 length: 15 residues. Germline CDR1 is SGHDT and CDR2 is YYEEEE. J was trimmed by 8 bases and V by 0 bases; bases with no gene match: 5. DNA for the CDR3: TGTGCCAGCAGCTTGGTCCAGCGGGAGGGCGATGAGCAGTTCTTC. It encodes CASSLVQREGDEQFF.

This clonotype showed up many times. The rearrangement links TRBV7-2 to TRBJ2-3, with 15 bases aligning to TRBD2. The CDR3 extends over 17 amino acids. V lost 4 bases and J lost 3; bases outside the gene matches: 5. The germline V gene encodes CDR1 SGHTA and CDR2 FQGNSA. The chain's CDR3 is CASSSGLAGGRTDTQYF. The CDR3 DNA reads as TGTGCCAGCAGCTCGGGACTAGCGGGGGGACGGACAGATACGCAGTATTTT.

This clonotype was seen only a few times. This CDR3 is CASSPPGTISTDTQYF. CDR3 sequence (DNA): TGTGCCAGCAGCCCCCCGGGGACTATCAGCACAGATACGCAGTATTTT. V usage is TRBV5-4 and J usage is TRBJ2-3; 7 nucleotides align to TRBD2. The trim removed 4 bases at V and 0 bases at J, leaving 8 bases unmatched. CDR3 length: 16 residues. Per the germline V gene, CDR1 is SGHNT and CDR2 is YYREEE (reference sequence).

This clonotype was observed at least ten times. The chain is built from TRBV7-2 and TRBJ2-3, with D unclear. The V end was cut by 5 bases, the J end by 0 bases, with 15 bases between. The CDR3 is made up of 16 amino acids. In germline, CDR1 is SGHTA, CDR2 FQGNSA. The CDR3 sequence is CASSPSSAISTDTQYF. CDR3 bases: TGTGCCAGCAGCCCGTCCTCAGCAATTAGCACAGATACGCAGTATTTT.

The V gene is TRBV7-2, the J gene TRBJ2-5; the D is unclear. The CDR3 extends over 14 amino acids. V was pared by 1 base and J by 5 bases, with 11 bases between. Per germline, CDR1 SGHTA and CDR2 FQGNSA. The CDR3 reads CASSLGNSSETQYF. The CDR3 DNA sequence: TGTGCCAGCAGCTTAGGGAATAGTAGTGAGACCCAGTACTTC.

This chain uses TRBV7-6 with TRBJ2-1; a weak D match, TRBD2 (6 bases). Germline assignment: CDR1 SGHVS and CDR2 FNYEAQ. The CDR3 totals 12 residues. V was clipped by 3 bases and J by 13 bases, with 13 bases between them. CDR3 sequence: CASSFAGGYQFF. The CDR3 bases are TGTGCCAGCAGCTTCGCCGGGGGATACCAGTTCTTC.